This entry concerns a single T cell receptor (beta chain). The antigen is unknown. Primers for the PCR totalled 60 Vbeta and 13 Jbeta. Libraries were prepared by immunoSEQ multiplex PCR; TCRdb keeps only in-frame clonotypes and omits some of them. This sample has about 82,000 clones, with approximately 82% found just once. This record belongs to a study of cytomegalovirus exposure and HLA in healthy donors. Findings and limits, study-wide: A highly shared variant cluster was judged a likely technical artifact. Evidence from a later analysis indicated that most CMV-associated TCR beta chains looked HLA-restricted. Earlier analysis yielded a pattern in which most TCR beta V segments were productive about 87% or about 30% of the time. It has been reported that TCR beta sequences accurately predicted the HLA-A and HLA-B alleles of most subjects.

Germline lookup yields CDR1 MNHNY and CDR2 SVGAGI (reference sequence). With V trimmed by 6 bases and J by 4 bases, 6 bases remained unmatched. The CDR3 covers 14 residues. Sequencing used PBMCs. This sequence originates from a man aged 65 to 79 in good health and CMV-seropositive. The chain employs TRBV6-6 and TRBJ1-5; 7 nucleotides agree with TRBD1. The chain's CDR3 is CASRETGENQPQHF. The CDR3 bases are TGTGCCAGCAGGGAAACAGGGGAGAATCAGCCCCAGCATTTT.